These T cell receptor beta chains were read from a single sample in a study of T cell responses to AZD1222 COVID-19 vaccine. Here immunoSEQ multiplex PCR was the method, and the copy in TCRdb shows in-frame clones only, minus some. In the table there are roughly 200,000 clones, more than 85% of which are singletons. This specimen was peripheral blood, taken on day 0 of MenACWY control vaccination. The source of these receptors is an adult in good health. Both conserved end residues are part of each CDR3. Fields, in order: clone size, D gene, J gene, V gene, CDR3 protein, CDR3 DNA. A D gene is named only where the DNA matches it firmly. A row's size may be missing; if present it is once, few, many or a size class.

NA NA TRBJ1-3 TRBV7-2 CASSSGQSRAGNTIYF TGTGCCAGCAGCTCGGGCCAGTCTAGGGCTGGAAACACCATATATTTT
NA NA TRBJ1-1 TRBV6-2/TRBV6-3 CASSYAPPLGNTEAFF TGTGCCAGCAGTTACGCCCCACCTTTGGGGAACACTGAAGCTTTCTTT
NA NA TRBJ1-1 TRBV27 CASLGAGRTEAFF TGTGCCAGTCTGGGGGCAGGGAGGACTGAAGCTTTCTTT
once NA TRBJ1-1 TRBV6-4 CASTLGRLNTEAFF TGTGCCAGCACCCTAGGACGGCTTAACACTGAAGCTTTCTTT
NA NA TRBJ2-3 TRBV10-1 CASSAGADTQYF TGCGCCAGCAGTGCGGGCGCAGATACGCAGTATTTT
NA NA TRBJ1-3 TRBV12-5 CASGEARGLSGNTIYF TGTGCTAGTGGGGAAGCGAGGGGCCTCTCTGGAAACACCATATATTTT
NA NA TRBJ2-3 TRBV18 CASSPLGGSTDTQYF TGTGCCAGCTCACCCCTGGGGGGAAGCACAGATACGCAGTATTTT
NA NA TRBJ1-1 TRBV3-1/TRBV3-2 CASSQAGQVTEAFF TGTGCCAGCAGCCAAGCGGGACAAGTCACTGAAGCTTTCTTT
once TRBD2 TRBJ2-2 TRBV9 CASSVVLAGTSGMNTGELFF TGTGCCAGCAGCGTAGTCTTAGCCGGGACTAGCGGCATGAACACCGGGGAGCTGTTTTTT
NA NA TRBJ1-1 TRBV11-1 CASSPIPGKFVEAFF TGTGCCAGCTCCCCGATCCCGGGAAAGTTTGTCGAAGCTTTCTTT
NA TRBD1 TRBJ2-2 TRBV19 CASRRQGQGGTGELFF TGTGCCAGCCGACGACAGGGACAGGGAGGAACCGGGGAGCTGTTTTTT
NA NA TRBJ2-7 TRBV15 CATSRIEGPHYEQYF TGTGCCACCAGCAGAATAGAAGGGCCCCACTACGAGCAGTACTTC
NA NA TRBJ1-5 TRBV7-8 CASSLGAGTVNQPQHF TGTGCCAGCAGCTTAGGGGCAGGGACTGTAAATCAGCCCCAGCATTTT
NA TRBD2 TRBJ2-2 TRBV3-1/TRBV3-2 CASSQEALAGVTGELFF TGTGCCAGCAGCCAAGAGGCGCTAGCGGGAGTTACCGGGGAGCTGTTTTTT
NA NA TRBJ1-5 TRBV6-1 CASSEGGISNQPQHF TGTGCCAGCAGTGAAGGGGGGATTAGCAATCAGCCCCAGCATTTT
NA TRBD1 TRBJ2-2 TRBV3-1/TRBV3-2 CASSPGPGTGRWGGELFF TGTGCCAGCAGCCCAGGTCCCGGGACAGGGAGGTGGGGCGGGGAGCTGTTTTTT
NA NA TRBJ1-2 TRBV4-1 CASSQEIGASIPHGYTF TGCGCCAGCAGCCAAGAAATAGGTGCGTCCATTCCTCATGGCTACACCTTC
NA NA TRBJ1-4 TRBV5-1 CASSTATNEKLFF TGCGCCAGCAGCACAGCAACTAATGAAAAACTGTTTTTT
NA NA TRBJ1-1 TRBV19 CASSIAGSSTEAFF TGTGCCAGTAGTATAGCTGGCAGTAGTACTGAAGCTTTCTTT
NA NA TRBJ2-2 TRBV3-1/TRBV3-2 CASSLAGANTGELFF TGTGCCAGCAGCCTCGCCGGGGCCAACACCGGGGAGCTGTTTTTT
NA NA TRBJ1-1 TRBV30 CAWSVDSKNTEAFF TGTGCCTGGAGTGTAGACAGTAAGAACACTGAAGCTTTCTTT
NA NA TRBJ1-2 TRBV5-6 CASSFTAGYTF TGTGCCAGCAGCTTCACGGCCGGCTACACCTTC
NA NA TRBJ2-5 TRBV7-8 CASSLGGLETQYF TGTGCCAGCAGCCTGGGGGGCTTGGAGACCCAGTACTTC
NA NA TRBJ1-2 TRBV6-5 CASSTPPIRAGYTF TGTGCCAGCAGTACCCCGCCCATTAGGGCTGGCTACACCTTC
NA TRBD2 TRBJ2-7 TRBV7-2 CASSLEYAGGYYEQYF TGTGCCAGCAGCTTAGAATACGCGGGGGGGTACTACGAGCAGTACTTC
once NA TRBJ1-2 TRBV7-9 CASSLDINNYGYTF TGTGCCAGCAGCCTAGACATAAATAACTATGGCTACACCTTC
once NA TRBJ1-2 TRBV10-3 CAISESLQGYGYTF TGTGCCATCAGTGAGTCTTTACAGGGCTATGGCTACACCTTC
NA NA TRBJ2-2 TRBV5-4 CASSLGGAGELFF TGTGCCAGCAGCTTGGGGGGGGCCGGGGAGCTGTTTTTT
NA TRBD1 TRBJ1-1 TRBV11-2 CASSVKRQGTIAFF TGTGCCAGCAGCGTAAAAAGACAGGGAACGATAGCTTTCTTT
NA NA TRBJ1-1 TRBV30 CAWSRAAGVAFF TGTGCCTGGAGTCGAGCGGCGGGAGTGGCTTTCTTT
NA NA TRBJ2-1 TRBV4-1 CASSQDSPFHYNEQFF TGCGCCAGCAGCCAAGATTCCCCTTTCCATTACAATGAGCAGTTCTTC
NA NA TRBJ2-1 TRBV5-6 CASSSGGTYNEQFF TGTGCCAGCTCCTCTGGGGGGACTTACAATGAGCAGTTCTTC
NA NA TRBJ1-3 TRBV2 CASSAQGISGNTIYF TGTGCCAGCAGTGCACAGGGTATTAGTGGAAACACCATATATTTT
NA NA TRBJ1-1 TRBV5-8 CASSRGDTPRDTEAFF TGTGCCAGCAGCCGGGGGGACACCCCCCGGGACACTGAAGCTTTCTTT
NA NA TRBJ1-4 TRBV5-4 CASSFGGTSQEKLFF TGTGCCAGCAGCTTTGGCGGGACAAGTCAGGAAAAACTGTTTTTT
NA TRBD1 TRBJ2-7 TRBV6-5 CASSRDRGPSYEQYF TGTGCCAGCAGTCGGGACAGGGGCCCCTCCTACGAGCAGTACTTC
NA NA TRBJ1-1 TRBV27 CASNLGGQDTEAFF TGTGCCAGCAACCTAGGGGGGCAGGACACTGAAGCTTTCTTT